The clone carrying this TCR beta chain has a count of ten or more. Those with hyperthyroidism were 18 to 65 years old, newly diagnosed, and ill for under 2 months. Drawn at first hyperthyroidism diagnosis, the blood sample preceded any ophthalmopathy symptoms. CDR1 is MDHEN, CDR2 SYDVKM, per germline. Trimming left V 5 bases short and J 6 bases short, with 22 bases between. The CDR3 spans 16 residues. TCR beta CDR3 sequences were amplified from RNA transcripts. An initial round of RT-PCR targeting the TCR CDR3 relied on the HTBI primer set. One entry per CDR3 protein results from TCRdb running MiXCR on the multiplex PCR reads. The data show 250,000 to 300,000 distinct CDR3 sequences, around 15% seen once. The data belong to a study of T cells in Graves' hyperthyroidism and ophthalmopathy.

The chain employs TRBV28 and TRBJ1-1, with D maybe TRBD1 (5 bases). Sequenced sample: blood. This TCR came from a woman aged 50 to 60 with Graves' hyperthyroidism that later progressed to Graves' ophthalmopathy. The CDR3 sequence: CASSTLFWGPYAEAFF. CDR3 sequence (DNA): TGTGCCAGCAGTACATTATTTTGGGGACCCTACGCTGAAGCTTTCTTT.